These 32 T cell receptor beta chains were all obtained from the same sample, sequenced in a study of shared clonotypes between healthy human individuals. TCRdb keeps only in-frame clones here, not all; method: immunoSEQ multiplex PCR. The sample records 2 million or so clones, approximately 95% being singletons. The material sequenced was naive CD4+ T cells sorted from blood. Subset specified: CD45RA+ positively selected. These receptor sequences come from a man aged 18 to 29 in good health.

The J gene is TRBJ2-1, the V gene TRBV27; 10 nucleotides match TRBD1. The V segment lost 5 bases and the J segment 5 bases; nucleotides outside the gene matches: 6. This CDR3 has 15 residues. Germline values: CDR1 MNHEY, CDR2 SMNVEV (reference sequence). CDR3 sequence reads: CASSEWDRGDNEQFF. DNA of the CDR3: TGTGCCAGCAGTGAGTGGGACAGGGGAGACAATGAGCAGTTCTTC.

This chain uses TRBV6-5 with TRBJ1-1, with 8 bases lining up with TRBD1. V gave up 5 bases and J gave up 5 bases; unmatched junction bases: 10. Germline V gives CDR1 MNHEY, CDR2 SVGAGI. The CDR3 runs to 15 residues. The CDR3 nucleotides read TGTGCCAGCAGTATCACGACAGGGGCAACAACTGAAGCTTTCTTT. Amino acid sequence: CASSITTGATTEAFF.

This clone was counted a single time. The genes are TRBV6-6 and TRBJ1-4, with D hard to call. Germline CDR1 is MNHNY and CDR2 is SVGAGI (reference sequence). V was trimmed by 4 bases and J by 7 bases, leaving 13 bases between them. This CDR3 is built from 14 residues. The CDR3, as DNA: TGTGCCAGCAGTTCGGGAGCCCTGGGTGAAAAACTGTTTTTT. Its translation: CASSSGALGEKLFF.

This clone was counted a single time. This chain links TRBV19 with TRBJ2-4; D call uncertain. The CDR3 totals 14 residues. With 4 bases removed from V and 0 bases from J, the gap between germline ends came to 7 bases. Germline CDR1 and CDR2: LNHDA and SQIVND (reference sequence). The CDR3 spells CASSRSVAKNIQYF. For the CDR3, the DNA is TGTGCCAGTAGTAGATCGGTAGCCAAAAACATTCAGTACTTC.

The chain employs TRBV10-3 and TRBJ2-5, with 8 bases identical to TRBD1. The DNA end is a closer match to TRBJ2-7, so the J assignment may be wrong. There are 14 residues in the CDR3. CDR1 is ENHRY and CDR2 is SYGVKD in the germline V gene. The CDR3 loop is CAINPAGGDYEQYF. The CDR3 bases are TGTGCCATCAACCCCGCAGGGGGCGACTACGAGCAGTACTTC.

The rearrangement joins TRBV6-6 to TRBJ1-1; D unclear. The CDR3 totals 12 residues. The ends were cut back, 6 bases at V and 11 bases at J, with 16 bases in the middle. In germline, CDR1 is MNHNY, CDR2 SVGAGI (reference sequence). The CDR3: CASRGPIGGAFF. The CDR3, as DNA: TGTGCCAGCAGGGGCCCTATAGGAGGTGCTTTCTTT.

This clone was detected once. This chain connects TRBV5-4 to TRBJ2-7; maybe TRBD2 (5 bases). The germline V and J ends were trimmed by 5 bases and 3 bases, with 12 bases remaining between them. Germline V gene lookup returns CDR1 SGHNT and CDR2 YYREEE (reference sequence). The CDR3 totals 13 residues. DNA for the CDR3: TGTGCCAGCAGTTCCTCACTAGGCTACGAGCAGTACTTC. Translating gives CASSSSLGYEQYF.

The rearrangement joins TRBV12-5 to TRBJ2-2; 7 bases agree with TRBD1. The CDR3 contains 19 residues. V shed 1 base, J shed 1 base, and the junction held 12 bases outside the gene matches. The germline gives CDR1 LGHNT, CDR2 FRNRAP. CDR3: CASGLAPKTGAENTGELFF. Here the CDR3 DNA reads TGTGCTAGTGGTTTGGCGCCCAAAACAGGGGCCGAGAACACCGGGGAGCTGTTTTTT. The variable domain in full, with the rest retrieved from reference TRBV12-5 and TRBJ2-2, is DARVTQTPRHKVTEMGQEVTMRCQPILGHNTVFWYRQTMMQGLELLAYFRNRAPLDDSGMPKDRFSAEMPDATLATLKIQPSEPRDSAVYFCASGLAPKTGAENTGELFFGEGSRLTVL.

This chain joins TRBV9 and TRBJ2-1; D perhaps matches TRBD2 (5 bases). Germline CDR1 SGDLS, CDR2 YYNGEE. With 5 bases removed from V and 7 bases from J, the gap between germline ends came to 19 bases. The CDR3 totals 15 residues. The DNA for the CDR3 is TGTGCCAGCAGGCACCTCGACCACACGGGAAATGAGCAGTTCTTC. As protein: CASRHLDHTGNEQFF.

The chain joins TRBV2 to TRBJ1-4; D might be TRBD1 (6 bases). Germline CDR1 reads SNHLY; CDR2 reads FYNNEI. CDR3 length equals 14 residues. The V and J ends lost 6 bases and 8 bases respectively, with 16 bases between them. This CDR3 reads CASRGTSRGEKLFF. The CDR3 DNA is TGTGCCAGCAGGGGGACATCTAGGGGGGAAAAACTGTTTTTT.

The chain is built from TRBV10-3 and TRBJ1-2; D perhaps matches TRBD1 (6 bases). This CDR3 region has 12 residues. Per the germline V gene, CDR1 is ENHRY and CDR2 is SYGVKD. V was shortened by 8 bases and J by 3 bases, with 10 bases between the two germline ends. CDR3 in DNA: TGTGCCATCCGTGGGACATACTATGGCTACACCTTC. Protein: CAIRGTYYGYTF.

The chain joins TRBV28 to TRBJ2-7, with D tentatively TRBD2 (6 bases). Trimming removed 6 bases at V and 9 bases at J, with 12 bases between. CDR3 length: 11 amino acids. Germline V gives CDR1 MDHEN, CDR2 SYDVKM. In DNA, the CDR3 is TGTGCCAGCAGCCGGGACTTACGGCAGTACTTC. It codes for CASSRDLRQYF.

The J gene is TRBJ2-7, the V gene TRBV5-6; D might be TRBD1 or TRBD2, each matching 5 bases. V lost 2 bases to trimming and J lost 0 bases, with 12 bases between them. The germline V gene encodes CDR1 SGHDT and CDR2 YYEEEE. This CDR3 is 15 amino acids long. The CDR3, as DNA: TGTGCCAGCAGCTTACCGGGACCGAGCTCCTACGAGCAGTACTTC. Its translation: CASSLPGPSSYEQYF.

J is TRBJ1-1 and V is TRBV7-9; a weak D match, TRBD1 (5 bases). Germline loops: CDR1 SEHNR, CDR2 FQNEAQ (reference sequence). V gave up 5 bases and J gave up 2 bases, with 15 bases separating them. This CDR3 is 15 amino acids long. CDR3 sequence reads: CASSGTSGLNTEAFF. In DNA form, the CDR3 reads TGTGCCAGCAGCGGAACATCAGGGTTAAACACTGAAGCTTTCTTT.

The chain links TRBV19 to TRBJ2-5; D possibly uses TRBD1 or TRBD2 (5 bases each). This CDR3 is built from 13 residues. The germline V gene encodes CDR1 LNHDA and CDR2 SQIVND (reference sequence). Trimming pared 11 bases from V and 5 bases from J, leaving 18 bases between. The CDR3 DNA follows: TGTGCCTCAGGGACCACTTTTGGGGAGACCCAGTACTTC. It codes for CASGTTFGETQYF.

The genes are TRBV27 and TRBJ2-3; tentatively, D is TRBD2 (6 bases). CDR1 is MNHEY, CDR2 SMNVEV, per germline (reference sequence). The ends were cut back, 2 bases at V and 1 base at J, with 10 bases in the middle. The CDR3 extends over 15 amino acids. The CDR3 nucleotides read TGTGCCAGCAGTTTAATAGGAGGGGGCACAGATACGCAGTATTTT. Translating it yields CASSLIGGGTDTQYF.

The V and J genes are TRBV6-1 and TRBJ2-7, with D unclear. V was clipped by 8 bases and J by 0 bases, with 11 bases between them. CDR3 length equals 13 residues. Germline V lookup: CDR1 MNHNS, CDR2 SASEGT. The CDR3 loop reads CASQASYSYEQYF. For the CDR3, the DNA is TGTGCCAGCCAGGCTAGTTACTCCTACGAGCAGTACTTC.

The CDR3 DNA reads TGTGCCATCTCGACGGCCGGGTCAAACACTGAAGCTTTCTTT. Its translation: CAISTAGSNTEAFF. This chain links TRBV10-3 with TRBJ1-1; D remains ambiguous. The germline V gene has CDR1 ENHRY and CDR2 SYGVKD. Trimming took off 8 bases at V and 2 bases at J, with 15 bases between the two ends. The CDR3 contains 14 residues.

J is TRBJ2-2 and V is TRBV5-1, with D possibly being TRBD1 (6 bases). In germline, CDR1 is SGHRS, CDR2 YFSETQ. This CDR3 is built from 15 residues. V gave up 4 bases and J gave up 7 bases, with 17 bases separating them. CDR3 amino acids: CASSRSRGRSGELFF. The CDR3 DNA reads TGCGCCAGCAGCAGGAGCAGGGGACGGAGCGGGGAGCTGTTTTTT.

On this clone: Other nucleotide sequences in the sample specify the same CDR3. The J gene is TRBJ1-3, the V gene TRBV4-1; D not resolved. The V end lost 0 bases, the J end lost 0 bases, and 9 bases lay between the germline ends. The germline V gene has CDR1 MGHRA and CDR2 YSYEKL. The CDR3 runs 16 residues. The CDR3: CASSQEGSFSGNTIYF. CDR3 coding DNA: TGCGCCAGCAGCCAAGAAGGCAGCTTCTCTGGAAACACCATATATTTT.

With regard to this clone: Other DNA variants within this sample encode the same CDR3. The CDR3, as DNA: TGCGCCAGCAGCTTGGGGGCCCTACAAGAGACCCAGTACTTC. It translates to CASSLGALQETQYF. The chain employs TRBV5-1 and TRBJ2-5; D ambiguous. This CDR3 spans 14 amino acids. Germline loops: CDR1 SGHRS, CDR2 YFSETQ. V was clipped by 0 bases and J by 2 bases, with 8 bases between them.

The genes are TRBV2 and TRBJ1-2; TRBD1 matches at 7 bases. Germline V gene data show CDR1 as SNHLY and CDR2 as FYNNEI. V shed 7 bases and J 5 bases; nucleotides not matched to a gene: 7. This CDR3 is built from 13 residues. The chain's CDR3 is CASIPRGSYGYTF. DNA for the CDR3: TGTGCCAGCATCCCCAGGGGGAGTTATGGCTACACCTTC. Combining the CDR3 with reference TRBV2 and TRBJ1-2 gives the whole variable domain EPEVTQTPSHQVTQMGQEVILRCVPISNHLYFYWYRQILGQKVEFLVSFYNNEISEKSEIFDDQFSVERPDGSNFTLKIRSTKLEDSAMYFCASIPRGSYGYTFGSGTRLTVV.

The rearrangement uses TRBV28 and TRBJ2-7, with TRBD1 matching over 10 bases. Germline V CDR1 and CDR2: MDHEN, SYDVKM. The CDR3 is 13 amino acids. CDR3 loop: CGVTGTGAYEQYF. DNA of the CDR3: TGTGGTGTTACCGGGACAGGGGCCTACGAGCAGTACTTC.

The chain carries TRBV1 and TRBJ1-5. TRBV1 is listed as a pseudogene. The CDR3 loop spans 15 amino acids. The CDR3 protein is CTSSQDPYYDQPQHF. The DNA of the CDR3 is TGCACCAGCAGCCAAGATCCGTACTACGATCAGCCCCAGCATTTT.

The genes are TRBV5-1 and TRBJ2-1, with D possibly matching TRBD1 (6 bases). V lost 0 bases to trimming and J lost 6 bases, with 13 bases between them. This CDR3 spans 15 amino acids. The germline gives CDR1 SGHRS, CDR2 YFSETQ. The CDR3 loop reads CASSLVRQAFNEQFF. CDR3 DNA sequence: TGCGCCAGCAGCTTGGTCAGACAGGCCTTCAATGAGCAGTTCTTC.

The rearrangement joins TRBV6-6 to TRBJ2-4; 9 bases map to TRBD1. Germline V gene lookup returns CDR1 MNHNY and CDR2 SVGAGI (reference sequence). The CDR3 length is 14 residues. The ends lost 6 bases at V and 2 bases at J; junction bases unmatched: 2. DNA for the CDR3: TGTGCCAGCAGGGACAGGGGATCCAAAAACATTCAGTACTTC. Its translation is CASRDRGSKNIQYF.

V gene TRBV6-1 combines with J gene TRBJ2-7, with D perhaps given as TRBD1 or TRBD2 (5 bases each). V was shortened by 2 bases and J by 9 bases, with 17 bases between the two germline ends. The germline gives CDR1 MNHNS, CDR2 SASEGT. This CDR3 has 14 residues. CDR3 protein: CASSERGRRTWQYF. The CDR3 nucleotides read TGTGCCAGCAGTGAACGGGGACGCAGGACATGGCAGTACTTC.

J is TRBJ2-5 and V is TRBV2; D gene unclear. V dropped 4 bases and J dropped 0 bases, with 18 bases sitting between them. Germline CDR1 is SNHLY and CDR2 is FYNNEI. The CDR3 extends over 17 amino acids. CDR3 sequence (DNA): TGTGCCAGCAGTGCGGGCGGCATAGGGAAGTACCAAGAGACCCAGTACTTC. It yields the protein CASSAGGIGKYQETQYF.

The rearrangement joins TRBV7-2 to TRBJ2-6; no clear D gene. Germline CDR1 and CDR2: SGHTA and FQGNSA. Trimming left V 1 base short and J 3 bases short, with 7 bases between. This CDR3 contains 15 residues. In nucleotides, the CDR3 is TGTGCCAGCAGCTTAGGAGCTAGTGGGGCCAACGTCCTGACTTTC. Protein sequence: CASSLGASGANVLTF.

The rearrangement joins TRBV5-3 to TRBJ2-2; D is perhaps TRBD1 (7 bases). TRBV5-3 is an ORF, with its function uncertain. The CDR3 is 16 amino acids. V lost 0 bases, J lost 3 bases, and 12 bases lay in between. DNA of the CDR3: TGTGCCAGAAGCTTGGTTCTCAGGGGGGACACCGGGGAGCTGTTTTTT. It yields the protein CARSLVLRGDTGELFF.

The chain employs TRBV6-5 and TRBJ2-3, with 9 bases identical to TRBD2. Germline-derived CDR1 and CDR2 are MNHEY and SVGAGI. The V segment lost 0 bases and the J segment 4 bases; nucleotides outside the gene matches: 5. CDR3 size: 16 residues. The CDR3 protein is CASSYSGSGSSDTQYF. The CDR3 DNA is TGTGCCAGCAGTTACTCAGGTAGCGGGAGTTCAGATACGCAGTATTTT.

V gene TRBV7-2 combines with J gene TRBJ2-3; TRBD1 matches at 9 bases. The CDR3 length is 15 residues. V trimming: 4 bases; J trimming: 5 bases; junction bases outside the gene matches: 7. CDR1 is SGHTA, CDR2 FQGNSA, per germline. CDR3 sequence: CASSSRTGAGDTQYF. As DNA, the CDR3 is TGTGCCAGCAGCTCAAGGACAGGGGCGGGAGATACGCAGTATTTT.